A single sample gave rise to the 7 T cell receptor beta chains below, sequenced in a study of glioma-infiltrating T cells after dendritic cell vaccination. The assay was immunoSEQ multiplex PCR, and TCRdb's table has in-frame clones only and misses some. The sample consists of around 96,000 clones, 79% of them appearing once. Here the sequenced sample was blood, taken before dendritic cell vaccination. These receptors were collected from a human donor with glioblastoma.

The chain couples TRBV7-9 to TRBJ2-7; tentative D call: TRBD1 (6 bases). Germline values: CDR1 SEHNR, CDR2 FQNEAQ (reference sequence). The CDR3 is 15 residues long. V was clipped by 6 bases and J by 1 base, with 16 bases between them. The CDR3: CASSSNRDMSYEQYF. The CDR3 DNA follows: TGTGCCAGCAGTAGTAACCGGGACATGTCCTACGAGCAGTACTTC.

DNA for the CDR3: TGTGCCAGCGCACGGGACAGGGTGGGTCGTCAAGAGACCCAGTACTTC. This sequence encodes CASARDRVGRQETQYF. The chain uses TRBV18 and TRBJ2-5; 9 bases line up with TRBD1. With 8 bases clipped from V and 2 bases from J, the junction kept 12 bases outside the gene matches. This CDR3 spans 16 amino acids. Germline CDR1 KGHSH, CDR2 LQKENI.

The chain joins TRBV18 to TRBJ1-1, with D uncertain. The V and J ends lost 3 bases and 1 base respectively, with 15 bases between them. This CDR3 is built from 16 residues. Germline V lookup: CDR1 KGHSH, CDR2 LQKENI. DNA of the CDR3: TGTGCCAGCTCACCCCGAGAACAGTATAAGAACACTGAAGCTTTCTTT. Its protein is CASSPREQYKNTEAFF.

The chain couples TRBV6-6 to TRBJ1-1, with 10 bases lining up with TRBD1. Unmatched junction bases numbered 7, after V lost 6 bases and J lost 6 bases. In germline, CDR1 is MNHNY, CDR2 SVGAGI (reference sequence). The CDR3 contains 14 residues. CDR3 residues: CASRRRQGAAEAFF. CDR3 nucleotides: TGTGCCAGCAGACGTAGACAGGGGGCGGCTGAAGCTTTCTTT.

V is TRBV28 and J is TRBJ1-1; no firm D call. V lost 1 base and J lost 1, with 10 bases in between. Germline V gene lookup returns CDR1 MDHEN and CDR2 SYDVKM. The CDR3 extends over 15 amino acids. CDR3 sequence: CASSLLELQNTEAFF. DNA for the CDR3: TGTGCCAGCAGTTTATTGGAGCTCCAGAACACTGAAGCTTTCTTT.

CDR3 nucleotides: TGTGCCAGCAGCGCCGGACAGGGGCTTAACTATGGCTACACCTTC. Its protein product is CASSAGQGLNYGYTF. V and J are TRBV7-8 and TRBJ1-2, with 9 bases fitting TRBD1. The germline V gene encodes CDR1 SGHVS and CDR2 FQNEAQ. V was pared by 5 bases and J by 1 base, with 5 bases of the junction left unmatched. The CDR3 has 15 amino acids.

The chain employs TRBV27 and TRBJ2-1, with 8 bases identical to TRBD2. Germline V gene lookup returns CDR1 MNHEY and CDR2 SMNVEV (reference sequence). This CDR3 region has 14 residues. V shed 6 bases and J 3 bases; nucleotides not matched to a gene: 4. This CDR3 is CASRPGLGYNEQFF. CDR3 bases: TGTGCCAGCAGGCCGGGACTAGGCTACAATGAGCAGTTCTTC.